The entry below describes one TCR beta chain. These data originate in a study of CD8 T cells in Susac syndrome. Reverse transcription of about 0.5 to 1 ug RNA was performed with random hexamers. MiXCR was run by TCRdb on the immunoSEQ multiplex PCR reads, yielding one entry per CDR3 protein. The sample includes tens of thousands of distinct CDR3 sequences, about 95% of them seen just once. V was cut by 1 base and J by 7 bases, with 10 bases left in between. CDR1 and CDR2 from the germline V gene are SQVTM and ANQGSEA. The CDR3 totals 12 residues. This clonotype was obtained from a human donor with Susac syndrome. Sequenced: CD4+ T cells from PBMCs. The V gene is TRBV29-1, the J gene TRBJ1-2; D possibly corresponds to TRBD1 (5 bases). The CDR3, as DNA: TGCAGCGTTGAAGTGGGGGTTTCTGGCTACACCTTC. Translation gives CSVEVGVSGYTF.